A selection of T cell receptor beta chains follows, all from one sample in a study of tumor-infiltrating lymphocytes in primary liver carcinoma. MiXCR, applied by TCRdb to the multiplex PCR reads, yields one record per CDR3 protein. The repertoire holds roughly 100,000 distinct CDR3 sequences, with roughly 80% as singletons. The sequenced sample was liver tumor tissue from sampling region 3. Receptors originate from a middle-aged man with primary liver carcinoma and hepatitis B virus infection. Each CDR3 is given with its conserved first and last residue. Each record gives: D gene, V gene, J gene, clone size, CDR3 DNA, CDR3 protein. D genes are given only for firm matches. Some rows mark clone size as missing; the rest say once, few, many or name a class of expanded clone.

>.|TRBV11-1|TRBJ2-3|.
TGTGCCAGCCGCGCTGGGGGAAGATCTGTTGGAATCCGCACAGATACGCAGTATTTT
CASRAGGRSVGIRTDTQYF
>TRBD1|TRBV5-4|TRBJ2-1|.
TGTGCCAGCAGAAGGGACAGGCAGTACAATGAGCTGTTCTTC
CASRRDRQYNELFF
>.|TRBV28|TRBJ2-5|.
TGTGCCAGCAGTCCCCCTACCCCGGCAGATTGGGAGACCCAGTACTTC
CASSPPTPADWETQYF
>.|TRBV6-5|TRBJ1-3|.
TGTGCCAGTAGGACGATCACAAACGAGGGAAACACCATATATTTT
CASRTITNEGNTIYF
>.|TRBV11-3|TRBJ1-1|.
TGTCCCAGCAGCACAGGTTTGAACACTGAAACTTCCTTT
CPSSTGLNTETSF
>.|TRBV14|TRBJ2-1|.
TGTGCCAGTAGTGTCGTAACGGGATGGGTAAACAATGAGCAGTTCTTC
CASSVVTGWVNNEQFF
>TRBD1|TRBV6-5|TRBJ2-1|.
TGTGCCAGAAGACAGGGGGGGAATAAGCAGTTCTTC
CARRQGGNKQFF
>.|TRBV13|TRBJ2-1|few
TGTGCCAGCAGCTTAGGCCCGGGCTCCTACATTGAGCAGTTCTTC
CASSLGPGSYIEQFF
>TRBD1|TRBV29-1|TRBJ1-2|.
TGCAGCGTCGAAAGAAGTCGGGGGGACAGGGACTATGGCTACACCTTC
CSVERSRGDRDYGYTF
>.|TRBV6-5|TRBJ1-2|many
TGTGCCAGCAGCCCCCAGGGCAGGGGAAACTATGGCTACACCTTC
CASSPQGRGNYGYTF
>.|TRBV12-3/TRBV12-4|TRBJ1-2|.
TGTGCCAGCAGGCGATTCGTAGGGGGGAGAGATGGCTACACCTTC
CASRRFVGGRDGYTF
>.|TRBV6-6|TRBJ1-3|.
TGTGCCAGCAGTACTACAGTGGGCGGAAAGACCATATATTTT
CASSTTVGGKTIYF
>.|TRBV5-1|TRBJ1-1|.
TGCGCCAGCAGCTTGGCCGGAGGGGCAAGAACTGAAGCTTGCTTT
CASSLAGGARTEACF
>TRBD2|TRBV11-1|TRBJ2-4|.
TGTACCAGCAGCTTTCTCGGGACTAGCGAGACCGAAAACATTCAGTACTTC
CTSSFLGTSETENIQYF
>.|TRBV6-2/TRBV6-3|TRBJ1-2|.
TGTGCCAGCAACCAGACCCTCGAAGGAACCTTTGGCCACACCTTC
CASNQTLEGTFGHTF
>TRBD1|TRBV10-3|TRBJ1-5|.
TGTGCCATCAGTCCGACAGGGGGTAATAAGCCCAGGCATTTT
CAISPTGGNKPRHF
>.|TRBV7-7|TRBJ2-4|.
TGTGCTAGTAGCTTAGGTCCCGGGGAGGCCATAAACATTCAGTACTTC
CASSLGPGEAINIQYF
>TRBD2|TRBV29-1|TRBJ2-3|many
TGCAGCGTTGAGGGGTCTCTGGGGGGGAGACAAGATACGCAGTATTTT
CSVEGSLGGRQDTQYF
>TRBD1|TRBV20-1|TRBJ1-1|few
TGCAGTGCTCGCGGACAGGATAACACTGAAGCTTTCTTT
CSARGQDNTEAFF
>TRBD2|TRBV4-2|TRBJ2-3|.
TGTGCCAGCAGCCCGACCTCTAACTCTAGCGGGAGGTACACGGATACACAGTATTTT
CASSPTSNSSGRYTDTQYF
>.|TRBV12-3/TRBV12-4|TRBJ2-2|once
TGTGCCAACAGCCCCCGGGAGTCCGGGGAGCTGTATTTT
CANSPRESGELYF
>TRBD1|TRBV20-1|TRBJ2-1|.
TGCAGTGCTCCGGGACAGGGTTACGATGAGCGGTTCTTC
CSAPGQGYDERFF
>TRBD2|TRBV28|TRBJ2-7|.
TGTGCCAGTGGACTCGCTCCGGCGGGAGAAGGGGAGCAGTACTTC
CASGLAPAGEGEQYF
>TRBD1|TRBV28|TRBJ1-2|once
TGTGCCAGCCACCTACCGGGACAGGGATCCTATGGATACACCTTC
CASHLPGQGSYGYTF